This TCR beta chain was observed in a study of T cell changes during pregnancy in multiple sclerosis. CDR3 length: 18 amino acids. Per the germline V gene, CDR1 is SNHLY and CDR2 is FYNNEI. V dropped 8 bases and J dropped 0 bases, with 20 bases sitting between them. Using immunoSEQ multiplex PCR, the repertoire was profiled, and TCRdb retains in-frame clones only, with some absent. Of 90,000 or so clones in the sample, approximately 93% were seen once. Sequencing used peripheral blood, obtained after pregnancy. The chain combines TRBV2 with TRBJ2-6; a weak D match, TRBD1 (6 bases). The sequence came from a female donor in good health, enrolled as a control in a pregnancy study. For the CDR3, the DNA is TGTGCCAGCCACCGGACAGTAATTGGACTCTCTGGGGCCAACGTCCTGACTTTC. Its protein is CASHRTVIGLSGANVLTF. Complete variable domain (other parts from reference TRBV2 and TRBJ2-6): EPEVTQTPSHQVTQMGQEVILRCVPISNHLYFYWYRQILGQKVEFLVSFYNNEISEKSEIFDDQFSVERPDGSNFTLKIRSTKLEDSAMYFCASHRTVIGLSGANVLTFGAGSRLTVL.